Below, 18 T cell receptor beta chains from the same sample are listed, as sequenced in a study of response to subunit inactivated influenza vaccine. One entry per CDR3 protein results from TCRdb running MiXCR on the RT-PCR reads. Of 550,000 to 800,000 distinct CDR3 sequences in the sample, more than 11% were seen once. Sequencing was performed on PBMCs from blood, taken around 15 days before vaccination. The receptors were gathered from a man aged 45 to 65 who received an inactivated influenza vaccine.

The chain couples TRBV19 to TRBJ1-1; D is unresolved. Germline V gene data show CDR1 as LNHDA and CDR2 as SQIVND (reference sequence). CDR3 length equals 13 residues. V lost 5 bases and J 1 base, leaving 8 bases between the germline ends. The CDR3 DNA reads TGTGCCAGTAGTGTCAGAAAGAACACTGAAGCTTTCTTT. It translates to CASSVRKNTEAFF.

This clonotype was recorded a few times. Here the CDR3 reads CASTTAGGGRNEQYF. CDR3 sequence (DNA): TGTGCCAGCACGACGGCCGGGGGCGGGAGGAACGAGCAGTACTTC. V gene TRBV28 combines with J gene TRBJ2-7, with 8 bases identical to TRBD2. Trimming took 7 bases from V and 5 from J; bases not matched to a gene: 13. There are 15 residues in the CDR3. Germline V gene sequence: CDR1 MDHEN, CDR2 SYDVKM.

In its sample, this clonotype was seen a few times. The CDR3 DNA reads TGTGCCAGCAGTTCTTATGGCTATTCCTACGAGCAGTACTTC. Amino acid sequence: CASSSYGYSYEQYF. The V call is TRBV6-2 or TRBV6-3, the J call TRBJ2-7; D remains unclear. The ends were cut back, 4 bases at V and 1 base at J, with 11 bases in the middle. The CDR3 is 14 amino acids. Germline V gene data show CDR1 as MNHEY and CDR2 as SVGEGT.

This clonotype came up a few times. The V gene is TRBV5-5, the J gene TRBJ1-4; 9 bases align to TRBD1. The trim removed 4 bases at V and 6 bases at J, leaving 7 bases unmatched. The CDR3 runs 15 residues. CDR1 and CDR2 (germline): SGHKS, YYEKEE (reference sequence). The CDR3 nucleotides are TGTGCCAGCAGCACGGGACAGGGTAGGGATGAAAAACTGTTTTTT. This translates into CASSTGQGRDEKLFF.

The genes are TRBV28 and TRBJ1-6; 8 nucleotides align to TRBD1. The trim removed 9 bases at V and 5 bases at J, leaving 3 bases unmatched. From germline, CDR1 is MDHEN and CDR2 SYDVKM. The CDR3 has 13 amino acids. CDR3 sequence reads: CASRQGNNSPLHF. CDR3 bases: TGTGCCAGTAGACAGGGGAATAATTCACCCCTCCACTTT.

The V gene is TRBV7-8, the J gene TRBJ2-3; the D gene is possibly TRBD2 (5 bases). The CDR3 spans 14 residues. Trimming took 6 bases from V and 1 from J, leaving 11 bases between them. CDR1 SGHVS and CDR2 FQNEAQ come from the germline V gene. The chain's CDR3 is CASRAKEGTDTQYF. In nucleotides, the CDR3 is TGTGCCAGCAGGGCGAAGGAGGGCACAGATACGCAGTATTTT.

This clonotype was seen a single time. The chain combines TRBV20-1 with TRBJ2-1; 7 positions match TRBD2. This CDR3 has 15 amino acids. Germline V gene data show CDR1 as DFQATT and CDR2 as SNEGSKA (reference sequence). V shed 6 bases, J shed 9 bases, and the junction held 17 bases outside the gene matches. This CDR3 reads CSAQREAGRASEQFF. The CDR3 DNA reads TGCAGTGCCCAGCGAGAAGCGGGAAGAGCTAGTGAGCAGTTCTTC.

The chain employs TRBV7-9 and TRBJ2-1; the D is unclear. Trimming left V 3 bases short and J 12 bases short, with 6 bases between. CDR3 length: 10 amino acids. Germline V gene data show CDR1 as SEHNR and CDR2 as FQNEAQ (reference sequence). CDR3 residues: CASSLVGQFF. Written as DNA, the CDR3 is TGTGCCAGCAGCTTGGTTGGGCAGTTCTTC.

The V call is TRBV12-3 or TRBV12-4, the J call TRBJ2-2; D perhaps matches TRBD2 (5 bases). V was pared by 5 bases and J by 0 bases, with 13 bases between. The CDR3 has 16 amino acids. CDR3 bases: TGTGCCAGCAGTCCAATGCGGGTCCCGAACACCGGGGAGCTGTTTTTT. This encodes CASSPMRVPNTGELFF.

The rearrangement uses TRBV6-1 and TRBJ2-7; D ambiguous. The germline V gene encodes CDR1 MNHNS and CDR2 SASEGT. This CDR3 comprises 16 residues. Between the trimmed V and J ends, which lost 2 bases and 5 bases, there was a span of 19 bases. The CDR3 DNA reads TGTGCCAGCAGTGAACAGATCCGCCCGCCCGTAGACGAGCAGTACTTC. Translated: CASSEQIRPPVDEQYF.

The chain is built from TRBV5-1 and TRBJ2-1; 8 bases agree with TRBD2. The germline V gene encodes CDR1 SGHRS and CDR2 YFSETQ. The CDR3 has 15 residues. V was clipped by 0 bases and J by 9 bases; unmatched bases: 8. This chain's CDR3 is CASSLAAGAPSEQFF. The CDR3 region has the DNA TGCGCCAGCAGCTTGGCAGCGGGAGCCCCCAGTGAGCAGTTCTTC.

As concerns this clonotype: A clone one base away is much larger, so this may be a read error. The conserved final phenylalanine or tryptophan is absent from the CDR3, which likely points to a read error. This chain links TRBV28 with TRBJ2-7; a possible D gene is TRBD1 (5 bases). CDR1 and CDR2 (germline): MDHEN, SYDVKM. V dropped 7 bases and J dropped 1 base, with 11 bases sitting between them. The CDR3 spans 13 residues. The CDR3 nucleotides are TGTGCCAGCACCCCCCAGGGTTCCTACGAGCAGTACTCC. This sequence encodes CASTPQGSYEQYS.

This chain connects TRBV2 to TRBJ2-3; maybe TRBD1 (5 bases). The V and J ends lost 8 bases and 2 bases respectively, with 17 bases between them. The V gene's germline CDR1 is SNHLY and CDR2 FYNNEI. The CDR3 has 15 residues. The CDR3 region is CASGAQEPSTDTQYF. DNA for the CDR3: TGTGCCAGCGGAGCACAGGAGCCTTCCACAGATACGCAGTATTTT.

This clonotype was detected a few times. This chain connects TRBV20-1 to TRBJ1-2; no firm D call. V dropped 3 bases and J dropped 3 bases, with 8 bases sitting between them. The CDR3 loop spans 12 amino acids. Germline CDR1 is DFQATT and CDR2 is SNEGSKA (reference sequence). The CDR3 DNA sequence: TGCAGTGCTAGGATGTCAGACTATGGCTACACCTTC. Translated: CSARMSDYGYTF.

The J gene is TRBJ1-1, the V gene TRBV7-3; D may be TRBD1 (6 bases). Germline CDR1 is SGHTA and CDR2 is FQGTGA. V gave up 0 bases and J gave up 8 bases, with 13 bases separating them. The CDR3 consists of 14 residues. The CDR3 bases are TGTGCCAGCAGCTTAACGGGCACAAGGGGGGAAGCTTTCTTT. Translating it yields CASSLTGTRGEAFF.

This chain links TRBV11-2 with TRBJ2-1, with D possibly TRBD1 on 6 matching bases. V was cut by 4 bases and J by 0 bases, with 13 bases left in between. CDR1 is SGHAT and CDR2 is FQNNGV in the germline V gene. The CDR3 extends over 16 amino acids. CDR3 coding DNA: TGTGCCAGCAGCTCCAACCGGGACATCTCCTACAATGAGCAGTTCTTC. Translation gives CASSSNRDISYNEQFF.

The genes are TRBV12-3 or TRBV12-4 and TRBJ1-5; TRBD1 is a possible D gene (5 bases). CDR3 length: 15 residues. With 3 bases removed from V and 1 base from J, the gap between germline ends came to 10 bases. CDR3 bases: TGTGCCAGCAGTTTTAGGGGTGTGAGCAATCAGCCCCAGCATTTT. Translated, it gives CASSFRGVSNQPQHF.

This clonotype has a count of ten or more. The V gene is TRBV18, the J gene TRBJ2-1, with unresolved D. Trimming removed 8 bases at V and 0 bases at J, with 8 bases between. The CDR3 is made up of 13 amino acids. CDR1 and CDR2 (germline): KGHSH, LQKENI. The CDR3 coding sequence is TGTGCCAGCAGCCCGAGCTCCTACAATGAGCAGTTCTTC. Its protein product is CASSPSSYNEQFF.